This note documents a single T cell receptor beta chain sequence. V lost 3 bases to trimming and J lost 9 bases; unmatched junction nucleotides: 8. The germline V gene has CDR1 KGHDR and CDR2 SFDVKD. The CDR3 has 14 amino acids. The sample is drawn from a study of blood T cell repertoires in COVID-19. Generated by immunoSEQ multiplex PCR, the TCRdb table keeps only in-frame clones and is missing some. The sample has about 53,000 clones; around 84% are singletons. The sample was peripheral blood. This TCR came from a man between 65 and 85 years old with active COVID-19. This chain connects TRBV24-1 to TRBJ2-7, with 9 bases that match TRBD1. CDR3 coding DNA: TGTGCCACCAGTGATCGCCGGGACAGGGTAGGGCAGTACTTC. It is translated as CATSDRRDRVGQYF.